The entry that follows covers one T cell receptor beta chain sequence. Germline lookup yields CDR1 SGHVS and CDR2 FNYEAQ. The CDR3 runs 14 residues. The germline V and J ends were trimmed by 5 bases and 4 bases, with 11 bases remaining between them. The T cells that were sequenced for TCR beta were CD8+ and CD4+ cells from blood. Both CD4+ and CD8+ T cells were negatively isolated, and TEMRA cells underwent FACS enrichment. This sample stems from a study of CD8 T cells in Susac syndrome. As for the study in general: Intravenous immunoglobulin alone or corticosteroids were being given to patients with Susac syndrome at blood draw, unless they were therapy-naive.

With random hexamers, reverse transcription was performed on roughly 0.45 to 1 ug of RNA. TCRdb called the immunoSEQ multiplex PCR reads again in MiXCR, with one record for every CDR3 protein. The data hold 210,000 or so distinct CDR3 sequences, with roughly 93% observed a single time. The origin of this receptor is a human donor with Susac syndrome. V gene TRBV7-6 combines with J gene TRBJ1-4; D not resolved. Sequencing was done on a sample of CD4+ T cells from PBMCs. CDR3 coding DNA: TGTGCCAGCAGCCCGGGAGTCATTAATGAAAAACTGTTTTTT. This gives the protein CASSPGVINEKLFF.